A selection of T cell receptor beta chains follows, all from one sample in a study of T cell repertoires in cytomegalovirus infection. TCRdb used MiXCR to reprocess the reads, holding one entry per CDR3 protein. The sample holds roughly 80,000 distinct CDR3 sequences, more than 20% seen once. Their target antigens are unknown. The sample was CD8+ T cells from cultured PBMCs, taken from culture after CMV antigen stimulation. The receptors here all came from a human donor in good health (CMV status not recorded). Some clones in this sample may be carry-over from other donors' samples. CDR3s include the opening cysteine and the closing phenylalanine or tryptophan. Fields, in order: CDR3 protein, CDR3 DNA, clone size, J gene, V gene, D gene. The D gene is left open where the match is weak. Only some rows state a clone size, as once, few, many or a class for expanded clones.

CDR3aa: CASSFIAGGTGELFF
CDR3nt: TGCGCCAGCAGCTTTATCGCGGGAGGCACCGGGGAGCTGTTTTTT
abundance: .
j_gene: TRBJ2-2
v_gene: TRBV5-1
d_gene: TRBD2

CDR3aa: CASSPPGTANTDTQYF
CDR3nt: TGTGCCAGCAGCCCTCCCGGGACAGCGAACACAGATACGCAGTATTTT
abundance: many
j_gene: TRBJ2-3
v_gene: TRBV7-9
d_gene: TRBD1

CDR3aa: CSAIRDRGNQPQHF
CDR3nt: TGCAGTGCTATCCGAGACAGGGGGAATCAGCCCCAGCATTTT
abundance: .
j_gene: TRBJ1-5
v_gene: TRBV20-1
d_gene: TRBD1

CDR3aa: CASCLTVGQGADEQYF
CDR3nt: TGTGCCAGCTGCTTAACGGTGGGTCAGGGAGCTGACGAGCAGTACTTC
abundance: .
j_gene: TRBJ2-7
v_gene: TRBV7-9
d_gene: .

CDR3aa: CASSARTDTQYF
CDR3nt: TGTGCCAGCAGCGCGCGCACAGATACGCAGTATTTT
abundance: few
j_gene: TRBJ2-3
v_gene: TRBV11-3
d_gene: .

CDR3aa: CASSLFASGGANGGELFF
CDR3nt: TGTGCCAGCAGCTTATTTGCTAGCGGGGGGGCAAACGGCGGGGAGCTGTTTTTT
abundance: many
j_gene: TRBJ2-2
v_gene: TRBV7-2
d_gene: TRBD2

CDR3aa: CASRRDTYEQYF
CDR3nt: TGTGCCAGCAGGAGGGACACCTACGAGCAGTACTTC
abundance: .
j_gene: TRBJ2-7
v_gene: TRBV6-1
d_gene: .

CDR3aa: CATRGFAGVNEQFF
CDR3nt: TGTGCCACCAGAGGTTTCGCGGGAGTGAATGAGCAGTTCTTC
abundance: .
j_gene: TRBJ2-1
v_gene: TRBV15
d_gene: TRBD2

CDR3aa: CASSYASGGRGYTF
CDR3nt: TGTGCCAGCAGTTACGCCTCGGGGGGGAGGGGCTACACCTTC
abundance: .
j_gene: TRBJ1-2
v_gene: TRBV27
d_gene: .

CDR3aa: CASSSSYQAKNIQYF
CDR3nt: TGTGCCAGCAGTTCCTCCTATCAAGCCAAAAACATTCAGTACTTC
abundance: .
j_gene: TRBJ2-4
v_gene: TRBV9
d_gene: .

CDR3aa: CASSKGDRGLTYNEQFF
CDR3nt: TGTGCCAGCAGCAAAGGAGACAGGGGGTTGACCTACAATGAGCAGTTCTTC
abundance: .
j_gene: TRBJ2-1
v_gene: TRBV7-9
d_gene: TRBD1

CDR3aa: CASSYSLSGAGPRDYEQYF
CDR3nt: TGTGCCAGCAGTTACTCGCTCTCTGGGGCAGGGCCCCGAGACTACGAGCAGTACTTC
abundance: many
j_gene: TRBJ2-7
v_gene: TRBV6-2/TRBV6-3
d_gene: .

CDR3aa: CASRELDSSNEKLFF
CDR3nt: TGTGCCAGCAGAGAACTCGACAGCTCGAATGAAAAACTGTTTTTT
abundance: few
j_gene: TRBJ1-4
v_gene: TRBV6-5
d_gene: .

CDR3aa: CATSRRSGSTDTQYF
CDR3nt: TGTGCCACCAGCAGAAGATCAGGCTCTACAGATACGCAGTATTTT
abundance: .
j_gene: TRBJ2-3
v_gene: TRBV15
d_gene: .

CDR3aa: CASSSRTGDGYTF
CDR3nt: TGTGCCAGCAGCTCAAGGACAGGGGATGGCTACACCTTC
abundance: many
j_gene: TRBJ1-2
v_gene: TRBV7-6
d_gene: TRBD1

CDR3aa: CASSWPGAQNEQFF
CDR3nt: TGTGCCAGTAGTTGGCCCGGGGCGCAGAATGAGCAGTTCTTC
abundance: few
j_gene: TRBJ2-1
v_gene: TRBV19
d_gene: .

CDR3aa: CASSQTRQGGTGELFF
CDR3nt: TGTGCCAGCAGCCAGACCCGACAGGGAGGCACCGGGGAGCTGTTTTTT
abundance: .
j_gene: TRBJ2-2
v_gene: TRBV4-2
d_gene: .

CDR3aa: CASSYLDSWETQYF
CDR3nt: TGTGCCAGCAGTTACCTGGACTCCTGGGAGACCCAGTACTTC
abundance: .
j_gene: TRBJ2-5
v_gene: TRBV6-5
d_gene: .

CDR3aa: CASSSRQTGVDTQYF
CDR3nt: TGTGCCAGCAGCTCGAGGCAGACAGGGGTAGATACGCAGTATTTT
abundance: .
j_gene: TRBJ2-3
v_gene: TRBV11-3
d_gene: TRBD1

CDR3aa: CAISTGTGASTDTQYF
CDR3nt: TGTGCCATCAGTACCGGGACAGGGGCCTCCACAGATACGCAGTATTTT
abundance: many
j_gene: TRBJ2-3
v_gene: TRBV10-3
d_gene: TRBD1

CDR3aa: CASSEIMNRDSEAFF
CDR3nt: TGTGCCAGCAGTGAAATAATGAACCGGGACAGTGAAGCTTTCTTT
abundance: once
j_gene: TRBJ1-1
v_gene: TRBV2
d_gene: TRBD1

CDR3aa: CASGLAGRDTGELFF
CDR3nt: TGTGCCAGCGGACTAGCGGGAAGGGACACCGGGGAGCTGTTTTTT
abundance: .
j_gene: TRBJ2-2
v_gene: TRBV12-3/TRBV12-4
d_gene: TRBD2

CDR3aa: CASSLAPTPGEQFF
CDR3nt: TGTGCCAGCAGCTTAGCCCCGACCCCCGGGGAGCAGTTCTTC
abundance: few
j_gene: TRBJ2-1
v_gene: TRBV7-8
d_gene: .

CDR3aa: CASSQFQTTPSQYF
CDR3nt: TGTGCCAGCAGTCAGTTCCAGACTACCCCTTCGCAGTATTTT
abundance: .
j_gene: TRBJ2-3
v_gene: TRBV6-2/TRBV6-3
d_gene: .

CDR3aa: CASSLGELAGEGYEQYF
CDR3nt: TGTGCCAGCAGCTTAGGCGAACTAGCGGGAGAAGGATACGAGCAGTACTTC
abundance: many
j_gene: TRBJ2-7
v_gene: TRBV7-6
d_gene: TRBD2

CDR3aa: CASSLPSGANVLTF
CDR3nt: TGTGCCAGCAGCCTACCCTCTGGGGCCAACGTCCTGACTTTC
abundance: few
j_gene: TRBJ2-6
v_gene: TRBV7-3
d_gene: .

CDR3aa: CASSIRVESVGYTF
CDR3nt: TGTGCCAGTAGTATCCGGGTTGAATCGGTTGGCTACACCTTC
abundance: .
j_gene: TRBJ1-2
v_gene: TRBV19
d_gene: .

CDR3aa: CATSLKRGAYEQYF
CDR3nt: TGTGCCACCAGCTTAAAGAGGGGTGCCTACGAGCAGTACTTC
abundance: few
j_gene: TRBJ2-7
v_gene: TRBV15
d_gene: .

CDR3aa: CASSLNRVLGDEQYF
CDR3nt: TGTGCCAGCAGCTTAAACCGAGTCTTAGGGGACGAGCAGTACTTC
abundance: many
j_gene: TRBJ2-7
v_gene: TRBV7-9
d_gene: .

CDR3aa: CASSLTGVEGYTF
CDR3nt: TGTGCCAGCAGCTTAACGGGAGTAGAAGGCTACACCTTC
abundance: .
j_gene: TRBJ1-2
v_gene: TRBV7-6
d_gene: .

CDR3aa: CASSIRGRTEAFF
CDR3nt: TGTGCCAGTAGTATCAGGGGGCGAACTGAAGCTTTCTTT
abundance: .
j_gene: TRBJ1-1
v_gene: TRBV19
d_gene: TRBD1

CDR3aa: CASSFTGELFF
CDR3nt: TGTGCCAGTAGTTTCACCGGGGAGCTGTTTTTT
abundance: few
j_gene: TRBJ2-2
v_gene: TRBV19
d_gene: .

CDR3aa: CASSRDRDQETQYF
CDR3nt: TGCGCCAGCAGCCGGGACAGGGACCAAGAGACCCAGTACTTC
abundance: .
j_gene: TRBJ2-5
v_gene: TRBV4-1
d_gene: TRBD1

CDR3aa: CASSPGTRADTQYF
CDR3nt: TGTGCCAGCAGCCCCGGGACTAGGGCAGATACGCAGTATTTT
abundance: few
j_gene: TRBJ2-3
v_gene: TRBV5-4
d_gene: TRBD2

CDR3aa: CSARTIGESYNSPLHF
CDR3nt: TGCAGTGCTCGGACCATTGGGGAGTCCTATAATTCACCCCTCCACTTT
abundance: .
j_gene: TRBJ1-6
v_gene: TRBV20-1
d_gene: .

CDR3aa: CASTSVGGGDTEAFF
CDR3nt: TGTGCCAGCACCTCTGTCGGGGGTGGGGACACTGAAGCTTTCTTT
abundance: .
j_gene: TRBJ1-1
v_gene: TRBV7-9
d_gene: .

CDR3aa: CASSPVEGDYNSPLHF
CDR3nt: TGTGCCAGCAGTCCCGTGGAGGGAGACTATAATTCACCCCTCCACTTT
abundance: few
j_gene: TRBJ1-6
v_gene: TRBV28
d_gene: .

CDR3aa: CASSLSSPGTLGPYNEQFF
CDR3nt: TGTGCCAGCAGTTTATCCTCCCCCGGGACCCTCGGCCCCTACAATGAGCAGTTCTTC
abundance: few
j_gene: TRBJ2-1
v_gene: TRBV27
d_gene: .

CDR3aa: CSGATGGYEQYF
CDR3nt: TGCAGCGGTGCGACGGGGGGGTACGAGCAGTACTTC
abundance: .
j_gene: TRBJ2-7
v_gene: TRBV29-1
d_gene: TRBD2

CDR3aa: CASSFWDNEQFF
CDR3nt: TGTGCCAGCAGCTTTTGGGATAATGAGCAGTTCTTC
abundance: .
j_gene: TRBJ2-1
v_gene: TRBV5-5
d_gene: .

CDR3aa: CASSAPGGSGTEAFF
CDR3nt: TGTGCCAGCAGCGCCCCCGGGGGGAGCGGCACTGAAGCTTTCTTT
abundance: .
j_gene: TRBJ1-1
v_gene: TRBV7-9
d_gene: .

CDR3aa: CASSLEGLAGDEQFF
CDR3nt: TGTGCCAGCAGCTTAGAAGGACTAGCGGGAGATGAGCAGTTCTTC
abundance: many
j_gene: TRBJ2-1
v_gene: TRBV7-6
d_gene: TRBD2